These 14 T cell receptor beta chains were sequenced from one sample in a study of shared clonotypes between healthy human individuals. The table came from immunoSEQ multiplex PCR; TCRdb's copy has only in-frame clones and leaves some out. The repertoire holds 450,000 to 500,000 clones, almost 80% seen once, with more than 10% in the top ten. Input material: PBMCs. These receptors originate from a woman aged 35 to 49 in good health. Some clones in this sample may be carry-over from other donors' samples.

Notes on this clone: This specimen includes other DNA sequences encoding the same CDR3. The CDR3, as DNA: TGCGCCAGCAGCCAAACCTTTGGGAGCAGGGTAGGGAGGGCTCAAGAGACCCAGTACTTC. Its translation is CASSQTFGSRVGRAQETQYF. This sequence joins TRBV4-3 and TRBJ2-5, with 7 bases aligning to TRBD2. This CDR3 comprises 20 residues. The germline V gene encodes CDR1 LGHNA and CDR2 YSLEER. Losses at the gene ends were 2 bases for V and 2 bases for J; bases not matched to a gene: 20.

The chain couples TRBV7-2 to TRBJ1-2; TRBD1 is a possible D gene (5 bases). This CDR3 spans 15 amino acids. Trimming pared 3 bases from V and 0 bases from J, leaving 11 bases between. From germline, CDR1 is SGHTA and CDR2 FQGNSA. CDR3 loop: CASSFGTAANYGYTF. The CDR3 nucleotides are TGTGCCAGCAGCTTCGGGACGGCAGCTAACTATGGCTACACCTTC. Looking up the rest from reference TRBV7-2 and TRBJ1-2 gives the full variable domain: GAGVSQSPSNKVTEKGKDVELRCDPISGHTALYWYRQSLGQGLEFLIYFQGNSAPDKSGLPSDRFSAERTGGSVSTLTIQRTQQEDSAVYLCASSFGTAANYGYTFGSGTRLTVV.

J is TRBJ2-7 and V is TRBV14; possible D gene TRBD2, 7 bases. The V gene's germline CDR1 is SGHDN and CDR2 FVKESK. The CDR3 has 16 residues. Trimming shortened V by 1 base and J by 2 bases, and 15 bases separated the two germline ends. The CDR3 nucleotides read TGTGCCAGCAGCCAAGTCCTCGGCGGGGGCCCCTACGAGCAGTACTTC. This gives the protein CASSQVLGGGPYEQYF.

This chain connects TRBV9 to TRBJ2-5; 9 bases are shared with TRBD2. The V gene's germline CDR1 is SGDLS and CDR2 YYNGEE. The CDR3 loop spans 15 amino acids. J was trimmed by 2 bases and V by 4 bases; bases with no gene match: 6. The CDR3 nucleotides are TGTGCCAGCAGCCCGCTGACTAGCGGACAAGAGACCCAGTACTTC. Its protein product is CASSPLTSGQETQYF.

V usage is TRBV30 and J usage is TRBJ2-2, with D unclear. Germline loops: CDR1 GTSNPN, CDR2 SVGIG (reference sequence). The CDR3 sequence is 16 residues long. Between the trimmed V and J ends, which lost 0 bases and 6 bases, there was a span of 17 bases. CDR3 DNA: TGTGCCTGGAGTGTCGGGTGGGATAGTTCCCCCGGGGAGCTGTTTTTT. Protein sequence: CAWSVGWDSSPGELFF.

The chain recombines TRBV21-1 with TRBJ2-1; TRBD2, as called in the table, went unchecked against the DNA. TRBV21-1 counts as a pseudogene. This CDR3 comprises 16 residues. The CDR3 reads CASSRSGPSSYNEQFF. The CDR3, as DNA: TGTGCCAGCAGCAGGAGCGGGCCAAGCTCCTACAATGAGCAGTTCTTC.

This clone appeared a few times. The chain employs TRBV7-2 and TRBJ2-5; D not resolved. Trimming left V 1 base short and J 2 bases short, with 14 bases between. CDR1 and CDR2 from the germline V gene are SGHTA and FQGNSA. This CDR3 contains 16 residues. Written as DNA, the CDR3 is TGTGCCAGCAGCTTAGTGGCGAGCTTCGGACAAGAGACCCAGTACTTC. Protein product: CASSLVASFGQETQYF.

V usage is TRBV5-1 and J usage is TRBJ1-2; no definite D call. V dropped 4 bases and J dropped 4 bases, with 17 bases sitting between them. The germline gives CDR1 SGHRS, CDR2 YFSETQ. The CDR3 is made up of 15 amino acids. CDR3 sequence reads: CASSATPQTLYGYTF. The DNA of the CDR3 is TGCGCCAGCAGCGCTACGCCTCAGACCCTCTATGGCTACACCTTC. Variable domain in full (rest from reference TRBV5-1 and TRBJ1-2): KAGVTQTPRYLIKTRGQQVTLSCSPISGHRSVSWYQQTPGQGLQFLFEYFSETQRNKGNFPGRFSGRQFSNSRSEMNVSTLELGDSALYLCASSATPQTLYGYTFGSGTRLTVV.

J is TRBJ2-1 and V is TRBV18, with D perhaps TRBD1 or TRBD2 (6 bases each). Trimming cost V 2 bases and J 5 bases, with 19 bases left between them. This CDR3 region has 17 residues. CDR1 KGHSH and CDR2 LQKENI come from the germline V gene. As DNA, the CDR3 is TGTGCCAGCTCACCATTGTTAGGCGGGACACCACACAATGAGCAGTTCTTC. It encodes CASSPLLGGTPHNEQFF. Filled out from reference TRBV18 and TRBJ2-1, the complete variable domain reads NAGVMQNPRHLVRRRGQEARLRCSPMKGHSHVYWYRQLPEEGLKFMVYLQKENIIDESGMPKERFSAEFPKEGPSILRIQQVVRGDSAAYFCASSPLLGGTPHNEQFFGPGTRLTVL.

This clone came up many times. The same CDR3 is also encoded by other DNA sequences in this sample. J is TRBJ1-2 and V is TRBV2; D remains ambiguous. The CDR3 length is 12 residues. Trimming removed 4 bases from V and 2 bases from J, with 5 bases in between. Germline V gives CDR1 SNHLY, CDR2 FYNNEI. CDR3 amino acids: CASSAGNYGYTF. For the CDR3, the DNA is TGTGCCAGCAGTGCAGGAAACTATGGCTACACCTTC.

V and J are TRBV19 and TRBJ2-1, with 7 bases matching TRBD1. CDR1 is LNHDA and CDR2 is SQIVND in the germline V gene (reference sequence). The CDR3 has 16 amino acids. Losses at the gene ends were 10 bases for V and 0 bases for J; bases not matched to a gene: 12. The CDR3 bases are TGTGCCACCATTGGGGACAGCGAGAGCTCCTACAATGAGCAGTTCTTC. Its protein is CATIGDSESSYNEQFF.

V usage is TRBV29-1 and J usage is TRBJ2-1, with D hard to call. Germline V CDR1 and CDR2: SQVTM, ANQGSEA. The CDR3 is 13 amino acids. V was clipped by 6 bases and J by 1 base, with 10 bases between them. Here the CDR3 DNA reads TGCAGCGTGGGTGTGGATTCCTACAATGAGCAGTTCTTC. Translation: CSVGVDSYNEQFF.

This rearrangement joins TRBV6-1 to TRBJ1-2; TRBD1 matches at 8 bases. Germline CDR1 and CDR2: MNHNS and SASEGT. The CDR3 has 15 residues. V lost 6 bases and J lost 8; bases outside the gene matches: 14. This CDR3 is CASREIARGRRGYTF. In DNA form, the CDR3 reads TGTGCCAGCAGGGAGATAGCCAGGGGGCGGCGAGGCTACACCTTC.

The CDR3 spells CASKTTPANYGYTF. CDR3 bases: TGTGCCAGCAAGACCACACCTGCTAACTATGGCTACACCTTC. The rearrangement joins TRBV6-6 to TRBJ1-2; no definite D call. Germline V CDR1 and CDR2: MNHNY, SVGAGI (reference sequence). The CDR3 loop spans 14 amino acids. Trimming cost V 7 bases and J 0 bases, with 12 bases left between them.